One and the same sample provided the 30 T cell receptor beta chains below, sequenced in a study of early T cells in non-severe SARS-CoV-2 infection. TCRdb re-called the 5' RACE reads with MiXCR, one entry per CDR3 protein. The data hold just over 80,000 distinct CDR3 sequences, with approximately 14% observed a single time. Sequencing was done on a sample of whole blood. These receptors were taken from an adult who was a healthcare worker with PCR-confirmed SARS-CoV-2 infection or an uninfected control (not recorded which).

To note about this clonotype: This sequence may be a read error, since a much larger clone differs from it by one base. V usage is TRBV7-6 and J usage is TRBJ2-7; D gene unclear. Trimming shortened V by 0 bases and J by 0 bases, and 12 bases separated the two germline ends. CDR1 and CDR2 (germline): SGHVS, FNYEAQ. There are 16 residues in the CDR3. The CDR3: CASSLAGGTSSYEQYF. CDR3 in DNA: TGTGCCAGCAGCTTAGCCGGCGGCACGTCCTCCTACGAGCAGTACTTC.

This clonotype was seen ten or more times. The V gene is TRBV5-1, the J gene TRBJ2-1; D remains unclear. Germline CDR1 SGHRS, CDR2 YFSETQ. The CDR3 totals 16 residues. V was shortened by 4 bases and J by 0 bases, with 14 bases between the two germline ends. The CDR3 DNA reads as TGCGCCAGCAGCGCGCTGGCCTTGGACTCCTACAATGAGCAGTTCTTC. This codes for CASSALALDSYNEQFF.

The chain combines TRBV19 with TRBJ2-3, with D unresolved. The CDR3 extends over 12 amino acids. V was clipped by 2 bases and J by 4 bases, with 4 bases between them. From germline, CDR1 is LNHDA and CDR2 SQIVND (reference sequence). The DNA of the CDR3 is TGTGCCAGTAGTATAACGGCAGATACGCAGTATTTT. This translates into CASSITADTQYF.

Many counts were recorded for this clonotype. The DNA for the CDR3 is TGTGCCAGCAGTTACTCGAAGCCCGAGAACTATGGCTACACCTTC. It encodes CASSYSKPENYGYTF. J is TRBJ1-2 and V is TRBV6-5; D gene ambiguous. Germline V gene sequence: CDR1 MNHEY, CDR2 SVGAGI. V was cut by 0 bases and J by 2 bases, with 10 bases left in between. The CDR3 totals 15 residues.

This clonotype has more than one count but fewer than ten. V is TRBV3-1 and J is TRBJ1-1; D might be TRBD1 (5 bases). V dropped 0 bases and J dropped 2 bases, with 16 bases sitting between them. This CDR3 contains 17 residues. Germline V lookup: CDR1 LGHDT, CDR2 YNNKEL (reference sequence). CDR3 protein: CASSQDLVGRANTEAFF. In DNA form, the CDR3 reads TGTGCCAGCAGCCAAGATCTGGTGGGCAGGGCAAACACTGAAGCTTTCTTT.

The CDR3 region has the DNA TGTGCCAGCAGCCAAGAGGGACTAGCATCCGAGCAGTTCTTC. Translated, it gives CASSQEGLASEQFF. The chain carries TRBV3-1 and TRBJ2-1; the match to TRBD2 covers 9 bases. Per the germline V gene, CDR1 is LGHDT and CDR2 is YNNKEL (reference sequence). V gave up 0 bases and J gave up 10 bases; unmatched junction bases: 4. The CDR3 runs 14 residues.

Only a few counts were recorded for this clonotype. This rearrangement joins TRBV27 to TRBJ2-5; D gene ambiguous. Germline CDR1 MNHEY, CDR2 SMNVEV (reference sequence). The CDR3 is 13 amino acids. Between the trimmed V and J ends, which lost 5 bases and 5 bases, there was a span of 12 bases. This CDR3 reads CASSPFRLETQYF. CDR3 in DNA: TGTGCCAGCAGTCCCTTCCGGCTGGAGACCCAGTACTTC.

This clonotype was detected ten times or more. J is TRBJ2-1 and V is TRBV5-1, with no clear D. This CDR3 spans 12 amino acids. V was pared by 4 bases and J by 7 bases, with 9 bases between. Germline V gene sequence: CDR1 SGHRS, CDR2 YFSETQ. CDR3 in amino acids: CASSPFLNEQFF. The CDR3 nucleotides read TGCGCCAGCAGCCCCTTCCTAAATGAGCAGTTCTTC. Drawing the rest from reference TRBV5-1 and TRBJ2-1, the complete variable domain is KAGVTQTPRYLIKTRGQQVTLSCSPISGHRSVSWYQQTPGQGLQFLFEYFSETQRNKGNFPGRFSGRQFSNSRSEMNVSTLELGDSALYLCASSPFLNEQFFGPGTRLTVL.

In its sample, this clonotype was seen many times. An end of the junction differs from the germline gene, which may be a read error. CDR3 amino acids: CASSVAQRPWGQPVEF. For the CDR3, the DNA is TGTGCCAGCAGTGTTGCTCAGAGGCCGTGGGGTCAGCCCGTTGAGTTC. The V and J genes are TRBV27 and TRBJ2-7; D unclear. This CDR3 is built from 16 residues. Germline V gene lookup returns CDR1 MNHEY and CDR2 SMNVEV (reference sequence).

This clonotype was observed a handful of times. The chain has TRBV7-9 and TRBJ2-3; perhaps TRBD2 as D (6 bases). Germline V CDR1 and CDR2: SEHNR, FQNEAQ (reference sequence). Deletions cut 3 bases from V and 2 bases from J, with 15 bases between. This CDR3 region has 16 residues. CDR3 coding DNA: TGTGCCAGCAGCTTCGGGGGACCAAGCTACACAGATACGCAGTATTTT. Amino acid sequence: CASSFGGPSYTDTQYF.

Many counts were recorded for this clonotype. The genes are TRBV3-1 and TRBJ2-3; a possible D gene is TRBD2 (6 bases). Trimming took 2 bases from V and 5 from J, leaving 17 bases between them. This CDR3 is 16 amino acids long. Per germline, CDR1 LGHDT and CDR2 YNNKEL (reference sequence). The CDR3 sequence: CASSQWRDHVVDTQYF. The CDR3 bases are TGTGCCAGCAGCCAATGGAGGGACCACGTGGTAGATACGCAGTATTTT.

CDR3 sequence: CASSPGLVGYEQFF. The CDR3 DNA sequence: TGTGCCAGCAGTCCCGGGTTAGTGGGTTATGAGCAGTTCTTC. This sequence joins TRBV28 and TRBJ2-1; no clear D. CDR1 MDHEN and CDR2 SYDVKM come from the germline V gene. The V end was cut by 5 bases, the J end by 8 bases, with 16 bases between. This CDR3 is 14 amino acids long.

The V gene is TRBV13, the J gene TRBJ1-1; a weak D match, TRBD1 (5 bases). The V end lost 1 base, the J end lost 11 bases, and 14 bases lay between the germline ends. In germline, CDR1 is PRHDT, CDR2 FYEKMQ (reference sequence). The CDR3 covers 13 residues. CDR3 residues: CASSLEDTGGAFF. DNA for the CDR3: TGTGCCAGCAGCTTAGAAGATACCGGGGGGGCTTTCTTT.

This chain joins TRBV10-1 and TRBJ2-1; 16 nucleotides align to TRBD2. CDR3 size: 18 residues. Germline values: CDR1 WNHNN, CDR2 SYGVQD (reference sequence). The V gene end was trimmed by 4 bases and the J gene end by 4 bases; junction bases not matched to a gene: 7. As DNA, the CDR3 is TGCGCCAGCAGTGCGGGACTAGCGGGGGGGATGAAATACAATGAGCAGTTCTTC. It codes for CASSAGLAGGMKYNEQFF.

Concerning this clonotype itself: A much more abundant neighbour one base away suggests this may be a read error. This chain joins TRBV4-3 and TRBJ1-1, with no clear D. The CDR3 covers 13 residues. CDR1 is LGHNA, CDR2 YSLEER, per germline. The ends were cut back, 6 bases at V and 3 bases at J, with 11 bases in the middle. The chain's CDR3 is CASSLHWYTEAFF. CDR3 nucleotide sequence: TGCGCCAGCAGTCTACATTGGTACACTGAAGCTTTCTTT.

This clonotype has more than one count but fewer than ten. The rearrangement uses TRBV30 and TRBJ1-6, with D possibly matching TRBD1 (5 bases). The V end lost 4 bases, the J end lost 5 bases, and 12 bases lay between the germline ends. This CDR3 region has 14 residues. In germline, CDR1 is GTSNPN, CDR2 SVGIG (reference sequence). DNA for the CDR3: TGTGCCTGGATCCCCCGGGACCATAATTCACCCCTCCACTTT. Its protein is CAWIPRDHNSPLHF. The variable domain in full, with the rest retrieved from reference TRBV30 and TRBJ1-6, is SQTIHQWPATLVQPVGSPLSLECTVEGTSNPNLYWYRQAAGRGLQLLFYSVGIGQISSEVPQNLSASRPQDRQFILSSKKLLLSDSGFYLCAWIPRDHNSPLHFGNGTRLTVT.

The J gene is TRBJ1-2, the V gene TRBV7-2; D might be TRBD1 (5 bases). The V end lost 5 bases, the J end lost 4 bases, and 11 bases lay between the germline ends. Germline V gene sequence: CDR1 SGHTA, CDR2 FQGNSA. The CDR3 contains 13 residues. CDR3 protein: CASSLRQFYGYTF. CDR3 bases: TGTGCCAGCAGCCTAAGACAGTTCTATGGCTACACCTTC.

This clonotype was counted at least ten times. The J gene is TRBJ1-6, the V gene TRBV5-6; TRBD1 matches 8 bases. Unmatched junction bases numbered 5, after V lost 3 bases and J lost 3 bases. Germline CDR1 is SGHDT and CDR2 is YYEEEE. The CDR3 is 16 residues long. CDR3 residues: CASSSGQGDYNSPLHF. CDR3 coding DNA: TGTGCCAGCAGCTCCGGACAGGGAGACTATAATTCACCCCTCCACTTT. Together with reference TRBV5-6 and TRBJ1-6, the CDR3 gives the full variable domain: DAGVTQSPTHLIKTRGQQVTLRCSPKSGHDTVSWYQQALGQGPQFIFQYYEEEERQRGNFPDRFSGHQFPNYSSELNVNALLLGDSALYLCASSSGQGDYNSPLHFGNGTRLTVT.

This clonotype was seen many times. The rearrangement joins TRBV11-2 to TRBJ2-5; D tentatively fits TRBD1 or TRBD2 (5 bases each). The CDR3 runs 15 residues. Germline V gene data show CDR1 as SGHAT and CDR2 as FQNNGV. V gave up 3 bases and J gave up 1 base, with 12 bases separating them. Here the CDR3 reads CASSFERGLQETQYF. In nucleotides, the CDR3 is TGTGCCAGCAGCTTCGAGAGGGGCCTCCAAGAGACCCAGTACTTC.

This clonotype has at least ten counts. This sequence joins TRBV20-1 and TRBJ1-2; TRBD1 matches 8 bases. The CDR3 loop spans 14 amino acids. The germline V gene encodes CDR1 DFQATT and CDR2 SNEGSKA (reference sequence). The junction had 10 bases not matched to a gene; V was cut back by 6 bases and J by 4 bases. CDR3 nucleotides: TGCAGTGCGGAAGTACAGGGGGTGATCTATGGCTACACCTTC. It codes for CSAEVQGVIYGYTF.

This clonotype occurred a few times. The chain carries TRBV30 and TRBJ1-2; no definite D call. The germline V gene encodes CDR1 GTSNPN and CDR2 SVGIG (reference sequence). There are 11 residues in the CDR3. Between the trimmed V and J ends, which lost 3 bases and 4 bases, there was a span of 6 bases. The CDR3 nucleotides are TGTGCCTGGAGGGATTTCTATGGCTACACCTTC. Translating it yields CAWRDFYGYTF. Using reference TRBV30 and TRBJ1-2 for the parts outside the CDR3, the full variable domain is SQTIHQWPATLVQPVGSPLSLECTVEGTSNPNLYWYRQAAGRGLQLLFYSVGIGQISSEVPQNLSASRPQDRQFILSSKKLLLSDSGFYLCAWRDFYGYTFGSGTRLTVV.

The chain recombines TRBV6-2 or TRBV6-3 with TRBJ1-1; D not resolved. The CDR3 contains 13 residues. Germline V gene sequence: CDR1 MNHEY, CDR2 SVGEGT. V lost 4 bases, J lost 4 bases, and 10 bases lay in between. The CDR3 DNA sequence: TGTGCCAGCAGTTCCCTTCCAGGCACTGAAGCTTTCTTT. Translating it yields CASSSLPGTEAFF.

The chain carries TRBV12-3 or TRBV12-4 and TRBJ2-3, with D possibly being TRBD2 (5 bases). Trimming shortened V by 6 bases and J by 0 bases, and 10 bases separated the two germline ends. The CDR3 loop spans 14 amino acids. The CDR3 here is CASRYSDSTDTQYF. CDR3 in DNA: TGTGCCAGCAGATATAGCGATAGCACAGATACGCAGTATTTT.

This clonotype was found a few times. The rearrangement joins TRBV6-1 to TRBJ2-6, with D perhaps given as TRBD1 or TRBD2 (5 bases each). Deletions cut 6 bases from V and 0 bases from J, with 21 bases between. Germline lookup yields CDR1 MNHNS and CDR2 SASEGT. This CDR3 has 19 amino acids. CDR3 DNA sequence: TGTGCCAGCAGAAAGTATGCCGGGACGGGGTCCTCTGGGGCCAACGTCCTGACTTTC. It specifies CASRKYAGTGSSGANVLTF.

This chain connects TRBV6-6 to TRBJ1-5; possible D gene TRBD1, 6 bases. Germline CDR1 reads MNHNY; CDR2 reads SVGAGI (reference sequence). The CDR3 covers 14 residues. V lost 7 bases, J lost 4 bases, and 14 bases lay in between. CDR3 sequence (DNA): TGTGCCAGCACCGGCGGACAGATAAATCAGCCCCAGCATTTT. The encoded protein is CASTGGQINQPQHF.

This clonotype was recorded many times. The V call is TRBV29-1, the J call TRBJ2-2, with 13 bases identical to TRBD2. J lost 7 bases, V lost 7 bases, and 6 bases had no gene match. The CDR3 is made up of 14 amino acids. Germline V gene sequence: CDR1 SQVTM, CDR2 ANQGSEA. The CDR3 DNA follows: TGCAGCGGCACTAGCGGGGGGGCCGGCGGGGAGCTGTTTTTT. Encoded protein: CSGTSGGAGGELFF.

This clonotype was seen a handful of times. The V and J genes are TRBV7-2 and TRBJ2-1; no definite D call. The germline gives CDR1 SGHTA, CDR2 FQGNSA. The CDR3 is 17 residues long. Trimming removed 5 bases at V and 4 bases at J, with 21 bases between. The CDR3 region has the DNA TGTGCCAGCAGCCCGCTTGGCGACCCGGCCTATTACAATGAGCAGTTCTTC. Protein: CASSPLGDPAYYNEQFF.

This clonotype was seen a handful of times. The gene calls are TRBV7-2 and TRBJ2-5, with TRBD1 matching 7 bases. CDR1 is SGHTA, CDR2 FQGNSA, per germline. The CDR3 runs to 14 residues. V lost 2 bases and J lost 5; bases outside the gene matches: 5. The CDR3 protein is CASSLQGVRETQYF. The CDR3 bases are TGTGCCAGCAGCTTACAGGGGGTCCGGGAGACCCAGTACTTC.

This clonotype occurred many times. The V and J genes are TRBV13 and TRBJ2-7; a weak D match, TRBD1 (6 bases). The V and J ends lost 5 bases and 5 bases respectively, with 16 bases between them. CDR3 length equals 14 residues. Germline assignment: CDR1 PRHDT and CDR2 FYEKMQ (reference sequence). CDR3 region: CASSAIQGRDEQYF. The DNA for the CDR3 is TGTGCCAGCAGCGCCATACAGGGTCGGGACGAGCAGTACTTC.

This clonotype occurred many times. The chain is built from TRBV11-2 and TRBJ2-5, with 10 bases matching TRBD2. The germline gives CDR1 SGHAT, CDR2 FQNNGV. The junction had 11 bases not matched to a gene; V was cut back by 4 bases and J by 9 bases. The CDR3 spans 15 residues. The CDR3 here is CASSSRTMTSGPQYF. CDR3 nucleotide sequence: TGTGCCAGCAGCTCCCGAACCATGACTAGCGGGCCCCAGTACTTC.